This T cell receptor (beta chain) was captured by sequencing in a study of technical replicates of blood from several donors. The table came from immunoSEQ multiplex PCR; TCRdb's copy has only in-frame clones and leaves some out. The sample lists about 68,000 clones; about 97% were seen once. This CDR3 comprises 16 residues. Germline CDR1 reads MNHEY; CDR2 reads SMNVEV (reference sequence). V was pared by 6 bases and J by 4 bases, with 14 bases of the junction left unmatched. The chain uses TRBV27 and TRBJ1-1; 7 nucleotides align to TRBD1. Sequencing was done on a sample of T cells isolated from PBMCs. The source of this sequence is a human donor in good health. CDR3 sequence (DNA): TGTGCCAGCAGCCTATACCGGGACAGCACTAGCACTGAAGCTTTCTTT. Its protein is CASSLYRDSTSTEAFF.